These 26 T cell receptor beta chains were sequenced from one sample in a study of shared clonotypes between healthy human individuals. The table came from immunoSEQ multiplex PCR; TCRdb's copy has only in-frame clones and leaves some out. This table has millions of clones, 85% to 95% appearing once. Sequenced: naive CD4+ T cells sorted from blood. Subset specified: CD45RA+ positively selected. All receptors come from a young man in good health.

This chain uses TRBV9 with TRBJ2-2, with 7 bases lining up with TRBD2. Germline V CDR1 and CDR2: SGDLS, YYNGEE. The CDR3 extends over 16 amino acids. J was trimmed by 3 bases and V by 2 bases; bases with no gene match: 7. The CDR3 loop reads CASSVRTSKDTGELFF. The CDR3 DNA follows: TGTGCCAGCAGCGTTAGGACTAGTAAAGACACCGGGGAGCTGTTTTTT.

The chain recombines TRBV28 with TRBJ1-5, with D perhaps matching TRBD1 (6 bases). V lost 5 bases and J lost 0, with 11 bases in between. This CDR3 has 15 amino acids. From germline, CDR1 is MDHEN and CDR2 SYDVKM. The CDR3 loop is CASSVGGFSNQPQHF. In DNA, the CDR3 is TGTGCCAGCAGTGTCGGGGGCTTTAGCAATCAGCCCCAGCATTTT.

In DNA, the CDR3 is TGCGCCAGCGACAGGGGCCCGAACACCGGGGAGCTGTTTTTT. Amino acids: CASDRGPNTGELFF. The chain is built from TRBV10-2 and TRBJ2-2, with 8 bases that match TRBD1. The CDR3 length is 14 residues. Trimming cost V 8 bases and J 0 bases; bases outside gene matches: 2. In germline, CDR1 is WSHSY, CDR2 SAAADI.

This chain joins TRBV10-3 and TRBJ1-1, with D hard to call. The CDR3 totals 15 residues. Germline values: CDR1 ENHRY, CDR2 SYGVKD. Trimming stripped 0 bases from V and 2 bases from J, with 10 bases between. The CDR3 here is CAISESFRVNTEAFF. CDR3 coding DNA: TGTGCCATCAGTGAGTCGTTCCGGGTAAACACTGAAGCTTTCTTT.

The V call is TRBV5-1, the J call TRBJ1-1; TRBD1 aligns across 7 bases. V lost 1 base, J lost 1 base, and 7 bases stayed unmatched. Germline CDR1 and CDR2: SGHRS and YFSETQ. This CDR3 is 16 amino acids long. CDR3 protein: CASSLTGEGWNTEAFF. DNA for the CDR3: TGCGCCAGCAGCTTGACAGGGGAAGGGTGGAACACTGAAGCTTTCTTT.

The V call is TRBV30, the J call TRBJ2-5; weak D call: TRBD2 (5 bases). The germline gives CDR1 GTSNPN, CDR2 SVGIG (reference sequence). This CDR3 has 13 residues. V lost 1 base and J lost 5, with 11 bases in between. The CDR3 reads CAWSGGFRETQYF. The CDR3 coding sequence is TGTGCCTGGAGTGGAGGGTTTCGGGAGACCCAGTACTTC.

In DNA, the CDR3 is TGTGCCAGCAGTGCCGACAGCCCTGCGAACACCGGGGAGCTGTTTTTT. Encoded protein: CASSADSPANTGELFF. The rearrangement links TRBV2 to TRBJ2-2; TRBD1 is a possible D gene (5 bases). This CDR3 contains 16 residues. Germline V gene data show CDR1 as SNHLY and CDR2 as FYNNEI. With 4 bases removed from V and 0 bases from J, the gap between germline ends came to 12 bases.

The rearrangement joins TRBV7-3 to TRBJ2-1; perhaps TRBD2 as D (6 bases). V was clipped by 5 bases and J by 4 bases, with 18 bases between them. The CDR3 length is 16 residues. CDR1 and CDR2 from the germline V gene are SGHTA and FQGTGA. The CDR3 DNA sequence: TGTGCCAGCAGCCCCCTGGGTAGCGGAACTTACAATGAGCAGTTCTTC. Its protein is CASSPLGSGTYNEQFF.

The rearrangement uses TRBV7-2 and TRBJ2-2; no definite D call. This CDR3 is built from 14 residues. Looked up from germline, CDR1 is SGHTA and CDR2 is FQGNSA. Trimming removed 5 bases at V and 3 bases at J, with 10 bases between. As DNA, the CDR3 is TGTGCCAGCAGCCTAGGACCTTACACCGGGGAGCTGTTTTTT. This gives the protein CASSLGPYTGELFF.

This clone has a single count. CDR3 bases: TGTGCCAGCAGCCAAGTCCCCGGCGCCACCCAGTACTTC. It translates to CASSQVPGATQYF. This rearrangement joins TRBV14 to TRBJ2-5; D gene unclear. The CDR3 sequence is 13 residues long. The germline V gene has CDR1 SGHDN and CDR2 FVKESK. V was clipped by 1 base and J by 8 bases, with 11 bases between them.

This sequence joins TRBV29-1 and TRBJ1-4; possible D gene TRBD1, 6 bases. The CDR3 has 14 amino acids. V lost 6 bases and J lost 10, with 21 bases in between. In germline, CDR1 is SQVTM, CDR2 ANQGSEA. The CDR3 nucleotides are TGCAGCGTAGAACCGGGACAAGGAATGGGAAAACTGTTTTTT. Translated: CSVEPGQGMGKLFF.

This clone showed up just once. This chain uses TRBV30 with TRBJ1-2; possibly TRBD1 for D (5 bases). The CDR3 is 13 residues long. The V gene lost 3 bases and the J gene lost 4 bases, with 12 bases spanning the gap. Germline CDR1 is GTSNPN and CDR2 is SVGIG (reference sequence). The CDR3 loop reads CAWREGMTYGYTF. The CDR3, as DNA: TGTGCCTGGAGGGAGGGGATGACCTATGGCTACACCTTC. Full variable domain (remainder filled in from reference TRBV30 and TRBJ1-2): SQTIHQWPATLVQPVGSPLSLECTVEGTSNPNLYWYRQAAGRGLQLLFYSVGIGQISSEVPQNLSASRPQDRQFILSSKKLLLSDSGFYLCAWREGMTYGYTFGSGTRLTVV.

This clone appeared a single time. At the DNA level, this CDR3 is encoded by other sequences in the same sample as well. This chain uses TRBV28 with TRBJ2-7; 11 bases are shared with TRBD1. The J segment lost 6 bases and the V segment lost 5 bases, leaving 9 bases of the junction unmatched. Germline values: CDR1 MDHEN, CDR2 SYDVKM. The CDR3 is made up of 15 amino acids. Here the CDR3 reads CASSLLGQGAREQYF. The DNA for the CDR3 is TGTGCCAGCAGTCTTCTAGGACAGGGGGCACGCGAGCAGTACTTC. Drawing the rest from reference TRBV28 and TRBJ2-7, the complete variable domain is DVKVTQSSRYLVKRTGEKVFLECVQDMDHENMFWYRQDPGLGLRLIYFSYDVKMKEKGDIPEGYSVSREKKERFSLILESASTNQTSMYLCASSLLGQGAREQYFGPGTRLTVT.

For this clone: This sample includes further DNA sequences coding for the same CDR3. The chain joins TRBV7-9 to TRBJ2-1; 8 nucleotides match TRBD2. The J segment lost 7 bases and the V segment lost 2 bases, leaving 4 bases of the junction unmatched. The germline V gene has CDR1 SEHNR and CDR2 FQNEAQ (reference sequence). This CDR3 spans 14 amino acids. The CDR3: CASSLRAGVNEQFF. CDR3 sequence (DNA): TGTGCCAGCAGCTTAAGAGCGGGAGTAAATGAGCAGTTCTTC.

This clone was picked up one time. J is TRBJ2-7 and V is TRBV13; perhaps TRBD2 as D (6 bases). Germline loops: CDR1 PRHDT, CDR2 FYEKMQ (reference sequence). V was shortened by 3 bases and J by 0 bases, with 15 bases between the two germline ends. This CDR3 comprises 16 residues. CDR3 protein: CASSFAFAGSSYEQYF. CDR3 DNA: TGTGCCAGCAGCTTCGCTTTTGCGGGGAGCTCCTACGAGCAGTACTTC.

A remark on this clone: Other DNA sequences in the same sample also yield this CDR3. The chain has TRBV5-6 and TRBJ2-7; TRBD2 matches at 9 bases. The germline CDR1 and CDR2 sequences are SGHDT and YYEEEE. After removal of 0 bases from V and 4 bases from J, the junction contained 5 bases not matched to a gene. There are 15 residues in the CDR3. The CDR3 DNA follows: TGTGCCAGCAGCTTGGGGCTAGCGGGGAGGTACGAGCAGTACTTC. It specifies CASSLGLAGRYEQYF.

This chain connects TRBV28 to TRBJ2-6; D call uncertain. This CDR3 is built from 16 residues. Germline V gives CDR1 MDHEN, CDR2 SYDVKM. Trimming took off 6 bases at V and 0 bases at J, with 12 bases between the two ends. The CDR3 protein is CASRKTYNSGANVLTF. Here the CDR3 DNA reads TGTGCCAGCAGGAAGACCTACAACTCTGGGGCCAACGTCCTGACTTTC.

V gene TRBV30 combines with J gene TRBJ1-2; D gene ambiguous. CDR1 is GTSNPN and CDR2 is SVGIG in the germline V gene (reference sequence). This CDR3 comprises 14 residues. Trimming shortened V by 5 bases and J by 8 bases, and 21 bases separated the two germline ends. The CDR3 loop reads CAWEPPDTYRGYTF. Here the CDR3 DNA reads TGTGCCTGGGAACCACCGGATACCTATCGAGGCTACACCTTC. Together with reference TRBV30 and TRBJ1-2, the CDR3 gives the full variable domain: SQTIHQWPATLVQPVGSPLSLECTVEGTSNPNLYWYRQAAGRGLQLLFYSVGIGQISSEVPQNLSASRPQDRQFILSSKKLLLSDSGFYLCAWEPPDTYRGYTFGSGTRLTVV.

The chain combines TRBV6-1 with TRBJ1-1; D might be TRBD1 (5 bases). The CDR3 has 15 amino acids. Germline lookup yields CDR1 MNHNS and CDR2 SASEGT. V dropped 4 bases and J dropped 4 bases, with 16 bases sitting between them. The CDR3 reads CASSGRITGSTEAFF. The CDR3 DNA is TGTGCCAGCAGTGGCCGGATAACAGGAAGCACTGAAGCTTTCTTT.

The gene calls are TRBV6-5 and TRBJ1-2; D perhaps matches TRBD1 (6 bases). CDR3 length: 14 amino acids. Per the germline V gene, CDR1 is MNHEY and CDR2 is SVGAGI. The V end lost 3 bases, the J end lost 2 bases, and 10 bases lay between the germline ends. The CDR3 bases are TGTGCCAGCAGTTATATCCAGGGGAACTATGGCTACACCTTC. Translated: CASSYIQGNYGYTF.

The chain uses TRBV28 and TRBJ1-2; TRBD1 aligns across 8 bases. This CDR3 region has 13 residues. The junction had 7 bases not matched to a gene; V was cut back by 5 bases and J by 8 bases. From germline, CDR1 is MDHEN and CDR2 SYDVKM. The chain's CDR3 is CASSTTGGWGYTF. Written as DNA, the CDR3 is TGTGCCAGCAGTACCACAGGGGGTTGGGGCTACACCTTC.

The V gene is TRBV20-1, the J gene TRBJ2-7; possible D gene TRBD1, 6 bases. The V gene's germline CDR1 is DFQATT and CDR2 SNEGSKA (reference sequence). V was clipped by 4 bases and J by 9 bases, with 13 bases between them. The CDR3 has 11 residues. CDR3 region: CSANHGDTQYF. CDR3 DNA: TGCAGTGCTAATCACGGGGACACGCAGTACTTC.

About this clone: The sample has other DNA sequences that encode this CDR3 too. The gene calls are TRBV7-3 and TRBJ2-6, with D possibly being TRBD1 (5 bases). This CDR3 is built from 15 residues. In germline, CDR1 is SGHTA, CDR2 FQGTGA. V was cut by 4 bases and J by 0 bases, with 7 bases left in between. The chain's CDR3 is CASSSTGSGANVLTF. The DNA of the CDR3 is TGTGCCAGCAGCTCAACAGGCTCTGGGGCCAACGTCCTGACTTTC.

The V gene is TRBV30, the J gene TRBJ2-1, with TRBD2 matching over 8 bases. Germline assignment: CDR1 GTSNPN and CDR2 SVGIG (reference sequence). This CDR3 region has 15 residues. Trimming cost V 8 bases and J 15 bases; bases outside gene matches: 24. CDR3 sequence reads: CARTDYGRALGSLFF. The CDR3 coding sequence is TGTGCCAGAACCGATTACGGGAGGGCCCTGGGCAGCCTGTTCTTC.

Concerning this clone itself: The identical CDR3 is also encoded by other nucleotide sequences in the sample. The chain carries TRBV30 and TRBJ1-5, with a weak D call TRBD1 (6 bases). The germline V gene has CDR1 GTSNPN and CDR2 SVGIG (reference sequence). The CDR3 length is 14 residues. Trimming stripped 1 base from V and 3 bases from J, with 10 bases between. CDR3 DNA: TGTGCCTGGAGTGGGACAGCCCTCAATCAGCCCCAGCATTTT. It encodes CAWSGTALNQPQHF.

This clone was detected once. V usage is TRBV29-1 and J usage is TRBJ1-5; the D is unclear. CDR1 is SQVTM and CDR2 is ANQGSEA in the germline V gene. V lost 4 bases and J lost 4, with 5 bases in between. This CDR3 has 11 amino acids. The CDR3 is CSVGGNQPQHF. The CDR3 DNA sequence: TGCAGCGTTGGAGGTAATCAGCCCCAGCATTTT.